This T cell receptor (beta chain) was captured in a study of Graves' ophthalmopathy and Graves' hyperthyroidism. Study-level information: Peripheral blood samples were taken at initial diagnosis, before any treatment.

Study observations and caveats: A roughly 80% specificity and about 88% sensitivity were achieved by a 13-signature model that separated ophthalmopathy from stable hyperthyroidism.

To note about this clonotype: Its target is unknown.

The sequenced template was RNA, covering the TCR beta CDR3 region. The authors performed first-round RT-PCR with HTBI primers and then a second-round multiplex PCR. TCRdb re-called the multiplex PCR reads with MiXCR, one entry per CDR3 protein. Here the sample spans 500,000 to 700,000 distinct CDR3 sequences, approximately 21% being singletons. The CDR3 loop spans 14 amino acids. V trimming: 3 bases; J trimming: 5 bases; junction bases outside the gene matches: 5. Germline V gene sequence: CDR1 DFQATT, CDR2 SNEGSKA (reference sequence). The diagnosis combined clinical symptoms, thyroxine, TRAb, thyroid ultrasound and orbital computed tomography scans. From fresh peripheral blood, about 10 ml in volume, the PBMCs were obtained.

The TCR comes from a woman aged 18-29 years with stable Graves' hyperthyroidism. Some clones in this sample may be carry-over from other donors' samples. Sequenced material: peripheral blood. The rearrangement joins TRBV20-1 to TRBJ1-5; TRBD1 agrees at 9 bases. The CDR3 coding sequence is TGCAGTGCTAGCCGGGACAGGGATGATCAGCCCCAGCATTTT. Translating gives CSASRDRDDQPQHF.